This T cell receptor (beta chain) stems from a study of T-cell reconstitution after alpha-beta-depleted transplantation in children. Overall study results and limits: After transplant, high TCRbeta diversity at day 60 in some patients arose from surviving recipient T cells and thymic progenitors. Two months or so post-transplant, alpha-beta T cells reportedly derived from several hundred expanded graft clones. Once a year had passed after transplant, T-cell counts and diversity came mostly from newly produced T cells.

Preparation of the TCRbeta library used unique molecular identifiers. TCRdb ran MiXCR on the PCR reads and lists one entry per CDR3 protein. This sample has approximately 350,000 distinct CDR3 sequences, with 15% to 20% found just once. For this clonotype: The antigen is undetermined.

The length of the CDR3 is 12 residues. Germline V gene data show CDR1 as DFQATT and CDR2 as SNEGSKA (reference sequence). The rearrangement links TRBV20-1 to TRBJ2-4; a possible D gene is TRBD1 (6 bases). The starting material was PBMCs, mostly from graft donor cells, obtained 360 days after TCRalphabeta/CD19-depleted stem cell transplant. This clonotype was obtained from a male patient between 2 and 10 years old who had a stem cell transplant for acute lymphoblastic leukemia, so the T cells may come from the graft donor. The CDR3 is CRAAVDRNIQYF. In nucleotides, the CDR3 is TGCAGGGCGGCGGTGGACAGAAACATTCAGTACTTC.